This T cell receptor beta chain is drawn from a study of shared clonotypes between healthy human individuals. Each subset's genomic DNA was shared equally among a number of immunoSEQ plates. Sequencing used immunoSEQ multiplex PCR; TCRdb keeps in-frame clones, though not all of them. The sample includes about 1 million clones, roughly 80% of them seen just once. CDR3 length equals 13 residues. J gave up 4 bases and V 4 bases, and 3 bases lay outside the gene matches. CDR1 is SGHDT and CDR2 is YYEEEE in the germline V gene. Study-wide results and caveats: In a few donors, 4.5% to 5.5% of naive CD4 clonotypes appeared in common.

Each donor was a Caucasian adult residing in Nashville, Tennessee. Only one count was recorded for this clone. Antigen unknown. This receptor was taken from a man aged 18 to 29 in good health. The chain carries TRBV5-6 and TRBJ2-5; 8 bases agree with TRBD1. The sequencing input was memory CD4+ T cells sorted from blood. Documented subset: CD45RA-negative fraction. The CDR3 region is CASSTDRAETQYF. The CDR3 DNA follows: TGTGCCAGCAGCACGGACAGGGCAGAGACCCAGTACTTC.